This T cell receptor (beta chain) was documented in a study of CD8 T cells in Susac syndrome. Study results and limitations: The relatively small number of individuals in the TCR sequencing and HLA analysis was acknowledged by the study.

Sequencing targeted TCR beta in blood CD8+ and CD4+ T cells. Multiple sclerosis controls were treatment-naive patients with stable or active relapsing-remitting disease. With regard to this clonotype: The antigen is not known.

A quantity of roughly 0.5 to 1 ug RNA underwent reverse transcription using random hexamers. TCRdb reanalysed the immunoSEQ multiplex PCR reads using MiXCR and keeps one entry per CDR3 protein. Altogether about 300,000 distinct CDR3 sequences are present, about 82% being singletons, with the ten largest covering around 0.2%. This CDR3 spans 16 amino acids. The V gene's germline CDR1 is MNHEY and CDR2 SMNVEV (reference sequence). J was trimmed by 3 bases and V by 5 bases; bases with no gene match: 9. The sample comprised CD8+ T cells from PBMCs. This TCR was recovered from a human donor with multiple sclerosis. J is TRBJ2-1 and V is TRBV27; 8 nucleotides line up with TRBD1. This CDR3 is CASSARQGPSYNEQFF. The CDR3 DNA reads as TGTGCCAGCAGTGCGAGACAGGGGCCAAGCTACAATGAGCAGTTCTTC.